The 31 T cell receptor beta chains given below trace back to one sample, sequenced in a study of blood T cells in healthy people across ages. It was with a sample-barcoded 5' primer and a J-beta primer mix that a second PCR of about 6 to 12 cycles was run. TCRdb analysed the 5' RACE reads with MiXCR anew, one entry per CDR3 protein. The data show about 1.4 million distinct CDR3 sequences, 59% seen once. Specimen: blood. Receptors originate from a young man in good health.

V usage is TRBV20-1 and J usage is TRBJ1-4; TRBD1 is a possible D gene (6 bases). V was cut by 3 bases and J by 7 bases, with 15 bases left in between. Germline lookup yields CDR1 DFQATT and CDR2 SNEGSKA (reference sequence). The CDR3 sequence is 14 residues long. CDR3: CSARNGRGSEKLFF. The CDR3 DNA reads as TGCAGTGCTAGGAATGGCAGGGGAAGTGAAAAACTGTTTTTT.

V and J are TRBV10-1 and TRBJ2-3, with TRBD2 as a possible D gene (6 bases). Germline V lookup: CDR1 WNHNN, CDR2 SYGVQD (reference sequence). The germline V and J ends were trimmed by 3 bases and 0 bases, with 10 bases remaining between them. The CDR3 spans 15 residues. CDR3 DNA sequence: TGCGCCAGCAGTGATAGCGGTTCTAGCACAGATACGCAGTATTTT. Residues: CASSDSGSSTDTQYF.

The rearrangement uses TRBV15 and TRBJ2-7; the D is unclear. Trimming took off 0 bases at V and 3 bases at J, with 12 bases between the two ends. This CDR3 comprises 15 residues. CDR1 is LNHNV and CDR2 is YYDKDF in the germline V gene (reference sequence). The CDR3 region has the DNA TGTGCCACCAGCAGAGATTTGGGCAGTAACTACGAGCAGTACTTC. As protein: CATSRDLGSNYEQYF. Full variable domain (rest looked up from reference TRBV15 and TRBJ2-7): DAMVIQNPRYQVTQFGKPVTLSCSQTLNHNVMYWYQQKSSQAPKLLFHYYDKDFNNEADTPDNFQSRRPNTSFCFLDIRSPGLGDTAMYLCATSRDLGSNYEQYFGPGTRLTVT.

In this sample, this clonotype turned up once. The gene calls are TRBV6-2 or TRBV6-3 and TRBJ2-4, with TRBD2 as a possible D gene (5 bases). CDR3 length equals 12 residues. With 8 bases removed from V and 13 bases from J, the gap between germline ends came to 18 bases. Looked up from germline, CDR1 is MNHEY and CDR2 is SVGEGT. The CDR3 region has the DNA TGTGCCAGCCGGGTCTCAGGTTGGGAGCAGTACTTC. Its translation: CASRVSGWEQYF.

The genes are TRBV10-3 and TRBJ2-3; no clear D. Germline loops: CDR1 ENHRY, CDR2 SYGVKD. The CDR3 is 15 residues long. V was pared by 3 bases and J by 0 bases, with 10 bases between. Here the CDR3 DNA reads TGTGCCATCAGTGACTCCGGAACTAGCACAGATACGCAGTATTTT. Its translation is CAISDSGTSTDTQYF.

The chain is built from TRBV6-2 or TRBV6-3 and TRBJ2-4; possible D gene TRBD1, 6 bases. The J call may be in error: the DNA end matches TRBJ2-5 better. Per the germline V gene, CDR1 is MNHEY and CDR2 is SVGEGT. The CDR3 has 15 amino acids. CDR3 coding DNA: TGTGCCAGCAGTCTGACCCGACAGGAGAGTGAGACCCAGTACTTC. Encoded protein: CASSLTRQESETQYF.

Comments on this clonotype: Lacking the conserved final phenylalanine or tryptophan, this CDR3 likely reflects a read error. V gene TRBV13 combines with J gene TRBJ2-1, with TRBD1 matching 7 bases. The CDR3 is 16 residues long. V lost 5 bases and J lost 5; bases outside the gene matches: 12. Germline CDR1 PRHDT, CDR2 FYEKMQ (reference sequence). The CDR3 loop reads CASSQGTADLNNEQFV. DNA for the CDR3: TGTGCCAGCAGCCAAGGGACAGCCGACTTGAACAATGAGCAGTTCGTC.

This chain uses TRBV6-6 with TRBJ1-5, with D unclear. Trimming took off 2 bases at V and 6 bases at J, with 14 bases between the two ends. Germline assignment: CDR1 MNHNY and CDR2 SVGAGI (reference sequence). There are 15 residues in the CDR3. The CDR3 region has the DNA TGTGCCAGCAGTTACGGTGGGATGTCACTTCAGCCCCAGCATTTT. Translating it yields CASSYGGMSLQPQHF.

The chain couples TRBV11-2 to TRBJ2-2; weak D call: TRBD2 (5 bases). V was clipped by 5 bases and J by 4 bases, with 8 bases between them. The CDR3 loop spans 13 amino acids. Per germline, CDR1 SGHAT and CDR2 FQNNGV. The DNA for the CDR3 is TGTGCCAGCAGCATGCGGGTCACCGGGGAGCTGTTTTTT. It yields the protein CASSMRVTGELFF.

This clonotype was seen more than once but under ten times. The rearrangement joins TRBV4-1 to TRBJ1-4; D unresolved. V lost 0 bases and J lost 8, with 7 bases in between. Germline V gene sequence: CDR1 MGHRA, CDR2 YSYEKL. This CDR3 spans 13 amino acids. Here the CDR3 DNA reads TGCGCCAGCAGCCAAGATCGTCGGGAAAAACTGTTTTTT. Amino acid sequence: CASSQDRREKLFF.

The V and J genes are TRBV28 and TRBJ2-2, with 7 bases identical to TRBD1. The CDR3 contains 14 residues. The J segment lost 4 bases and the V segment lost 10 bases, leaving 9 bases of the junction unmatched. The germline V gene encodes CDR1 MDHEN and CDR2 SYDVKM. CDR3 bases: TGTGCCACAATAACAGGGGATGGCACCGGGGAGCTGTTTTTT. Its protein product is CATITGDGTGELFF.

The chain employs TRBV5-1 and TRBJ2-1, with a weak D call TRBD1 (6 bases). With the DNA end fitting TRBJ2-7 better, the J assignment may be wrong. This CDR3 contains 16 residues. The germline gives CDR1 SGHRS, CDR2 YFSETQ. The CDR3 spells CASSPDSAQGTHEQYF. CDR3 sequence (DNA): TGCGCCAGCAGCCCGGATTCTGCACAGGGAACCCACGAGCAGTACTTC.

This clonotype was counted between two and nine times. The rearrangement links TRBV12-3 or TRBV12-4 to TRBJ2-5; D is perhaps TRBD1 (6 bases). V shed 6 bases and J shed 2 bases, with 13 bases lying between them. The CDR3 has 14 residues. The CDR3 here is CASSLQGGQETQYF. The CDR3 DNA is TGTGCCAGCAGCCTACAGGGCGGGCAAGAGACCCAGTACTTC.

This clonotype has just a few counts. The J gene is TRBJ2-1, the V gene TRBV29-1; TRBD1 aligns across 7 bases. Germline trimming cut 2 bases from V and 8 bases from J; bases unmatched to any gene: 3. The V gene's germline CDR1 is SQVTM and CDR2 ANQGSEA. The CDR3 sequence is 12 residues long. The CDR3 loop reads CSVERDSHEQFF. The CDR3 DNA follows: TGCAGCGTTGAAAGGGACAGCCATGAGCAGTTCTTC.

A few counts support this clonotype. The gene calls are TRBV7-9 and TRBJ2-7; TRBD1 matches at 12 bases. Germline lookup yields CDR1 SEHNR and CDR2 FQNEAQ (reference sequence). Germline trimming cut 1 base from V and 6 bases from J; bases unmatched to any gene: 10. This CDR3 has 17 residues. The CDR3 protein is CASSLGLRGTGGPEQYF. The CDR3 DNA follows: TGTGCCAGCAGCTTAGGACTACGGGGGACAGGGGGCCCCGAGCAGTACTTC. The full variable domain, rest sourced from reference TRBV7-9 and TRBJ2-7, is DTGVSQNPRHKITKRGQNVTFRCDPISEHNRLYWYRQTLGQGPEFLTYFQNEAQLEKSRLLSDRFSAERPKGSFSTLEIQRTEQGDSAMYLCASSLGLRGTGGPEQYFGPGTRLTVT.

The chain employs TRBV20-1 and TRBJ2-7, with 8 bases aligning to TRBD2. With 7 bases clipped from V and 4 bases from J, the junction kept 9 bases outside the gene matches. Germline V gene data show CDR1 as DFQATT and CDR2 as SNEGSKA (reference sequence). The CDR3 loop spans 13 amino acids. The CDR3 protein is CSVQKRETYEQYF. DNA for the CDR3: TGCAGTGTCCAAAAGCGGGAGACGTACGAGCAGTACTTC.

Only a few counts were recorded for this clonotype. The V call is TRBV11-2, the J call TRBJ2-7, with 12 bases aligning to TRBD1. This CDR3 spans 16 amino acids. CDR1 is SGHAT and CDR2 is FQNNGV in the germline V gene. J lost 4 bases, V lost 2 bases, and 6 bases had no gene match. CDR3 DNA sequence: TGTGCCAGCAGCTTAAGCGGGACAGGGGGCGCGTACGAGCAGTACTTC. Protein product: CASSLSGTGGAYEQYF.

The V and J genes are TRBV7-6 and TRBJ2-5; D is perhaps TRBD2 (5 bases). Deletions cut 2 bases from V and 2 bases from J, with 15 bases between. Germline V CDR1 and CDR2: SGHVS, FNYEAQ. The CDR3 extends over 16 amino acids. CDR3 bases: TGTGCCAGCAGCTTATCGGCGGGCCCCCCTCAAGAGACCCAGTACTTC. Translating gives CASSLSAGPPQETQYF.

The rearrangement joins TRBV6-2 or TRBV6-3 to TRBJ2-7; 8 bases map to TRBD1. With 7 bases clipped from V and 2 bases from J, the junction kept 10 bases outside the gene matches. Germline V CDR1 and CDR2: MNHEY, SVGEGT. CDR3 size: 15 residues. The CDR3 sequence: CASNSPGQGAYEQYF. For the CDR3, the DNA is TGTGCCAGCAACTCACCCGGACAGGGAGCCTACGAGCAGTACTTC.

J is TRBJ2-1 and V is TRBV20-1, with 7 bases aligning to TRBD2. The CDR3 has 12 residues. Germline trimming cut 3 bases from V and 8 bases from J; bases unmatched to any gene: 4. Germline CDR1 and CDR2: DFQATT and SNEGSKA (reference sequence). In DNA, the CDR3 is TGCAGTGCTAGGCGGGGAGGGGATGAGCAGTTCTTC. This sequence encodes CSARRGGDEQFF.

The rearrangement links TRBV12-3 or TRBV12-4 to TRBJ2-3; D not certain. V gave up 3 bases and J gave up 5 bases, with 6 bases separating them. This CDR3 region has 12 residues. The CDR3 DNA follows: TGTGCCAGCAGTTTGGCCGAAGATACGCAGTATTTT. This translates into CASSLAEDTQYF.

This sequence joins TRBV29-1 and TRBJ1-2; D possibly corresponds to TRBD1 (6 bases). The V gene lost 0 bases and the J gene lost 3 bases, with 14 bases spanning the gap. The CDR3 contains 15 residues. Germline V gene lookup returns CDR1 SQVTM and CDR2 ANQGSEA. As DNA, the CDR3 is TGCAGCGTTGAAGATAGCGGGGGGCCCCACTATGGCTACACCTTC. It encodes CSVEDSGGPHYGYTF.

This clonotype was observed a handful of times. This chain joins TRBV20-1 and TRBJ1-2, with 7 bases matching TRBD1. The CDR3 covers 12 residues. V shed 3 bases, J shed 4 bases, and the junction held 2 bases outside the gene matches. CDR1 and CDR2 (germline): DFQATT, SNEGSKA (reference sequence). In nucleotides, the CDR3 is TGCAGTGCTAGTGGGGACAGCTATGGCTACACCTTC. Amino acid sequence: CSASGDSYGYTF.

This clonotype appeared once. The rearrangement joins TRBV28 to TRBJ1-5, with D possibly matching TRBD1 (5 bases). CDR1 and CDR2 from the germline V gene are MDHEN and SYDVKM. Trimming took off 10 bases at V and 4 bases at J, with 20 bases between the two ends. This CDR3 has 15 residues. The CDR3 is CATDTWQGRNQPQHF. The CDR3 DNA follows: TGTGCCACCGACACGTGGCAGGGAAGAAATCAGCCCCAGCATTTT. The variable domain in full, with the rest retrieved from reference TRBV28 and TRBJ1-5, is DVKVTQSSRYLVKRTGEKVFLECVQDMDHENMFWYRQDPGLGLRLIYFSYDVKMKEKGDIPEGYSVSREKKERFSLILESASTNQTSMYLCATDTWQGRNQPQHFGDGTRLSIL.

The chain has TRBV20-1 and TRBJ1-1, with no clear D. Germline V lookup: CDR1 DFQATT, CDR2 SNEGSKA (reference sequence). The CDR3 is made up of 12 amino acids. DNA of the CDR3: TGCAGCGGGCAAGTGCCGAACACTGAAGCTTTCTTT. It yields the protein CSGQVPNTEAFF.

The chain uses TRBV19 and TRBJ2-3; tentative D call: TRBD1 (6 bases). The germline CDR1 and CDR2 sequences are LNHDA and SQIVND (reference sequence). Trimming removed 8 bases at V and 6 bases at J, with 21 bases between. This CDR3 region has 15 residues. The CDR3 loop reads CASQQTGGLSDTQYF. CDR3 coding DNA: TGTGCCAGTCAACAGACAGGTGGCCTTAGTGATACGCAGTATTTT.

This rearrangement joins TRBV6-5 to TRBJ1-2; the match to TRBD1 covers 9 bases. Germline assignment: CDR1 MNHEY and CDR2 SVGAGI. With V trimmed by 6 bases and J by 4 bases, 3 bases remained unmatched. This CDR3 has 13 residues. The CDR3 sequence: CASRLQGAYGYTF. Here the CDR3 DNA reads TGTGCCAGCAGACTACAGGGGGCCTATGGCTACACCTTC.

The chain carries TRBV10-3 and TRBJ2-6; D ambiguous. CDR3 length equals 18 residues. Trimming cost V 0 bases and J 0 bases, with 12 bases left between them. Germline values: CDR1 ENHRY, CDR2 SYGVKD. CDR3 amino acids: CAISESWGTVSGANVLTF. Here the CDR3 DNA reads TGTGCCATCAGTGAGTCGTGGGGTACTGTCTCTGGGGCCAACGTCCTGACTTTC.

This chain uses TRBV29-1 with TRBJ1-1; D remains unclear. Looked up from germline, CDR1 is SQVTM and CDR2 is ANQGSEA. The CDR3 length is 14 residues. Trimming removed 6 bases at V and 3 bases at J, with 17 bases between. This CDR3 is CSVANHLADTEAFF. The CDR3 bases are TGCAGCGTCGCAAACCACTTGGCTGACACTGAAGCTTTCTTT.

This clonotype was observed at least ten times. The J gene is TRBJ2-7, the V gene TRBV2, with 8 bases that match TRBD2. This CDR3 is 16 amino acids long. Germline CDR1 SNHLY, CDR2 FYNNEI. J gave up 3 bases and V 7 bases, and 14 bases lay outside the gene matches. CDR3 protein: CASTLTDGSGIYEQYF. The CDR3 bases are TGTGCCAGCACTCTGACTGATGGTAGCGGGATCTACGAGCAGTACTTC.

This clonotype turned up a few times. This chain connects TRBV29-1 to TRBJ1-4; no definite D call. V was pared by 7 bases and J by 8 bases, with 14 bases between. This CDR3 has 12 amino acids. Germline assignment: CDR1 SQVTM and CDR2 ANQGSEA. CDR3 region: CSAGPGGEKLFF. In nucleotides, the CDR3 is TGCAGCGCCGGCCCCGGTGGGGAAAAACTGTTTTTT.